The present T cell receptor beta chain was sequenced within a study of a mutant IDH1 vaccine in newly diagnosed glioma. About the research overall: Antecedent treatment encompassed radiotherapy, temozolomide, or their combination; the majority received both. General study points: Apparently unrelated to pseudoprogression were changes in the top peripheral T cell clonotypes.

Regarding this clone: Its matching antigen is unknown.

This CDR3 is built from 14 residues. Germline CDR1 MGHRA, CDR2 YSYEKL. V lost 6 bases, J lost 5 bases, and 13 bases lay in between. Time point here: week 35, safety follow-up. Doses comprised 300 ug of mutant IDH1 20-mer peptide each, plus topical imiquimod. New IDH1-mutant, ATRX-lost WHO grade 3 or 4 astrocytomas occurred in donors. Some clones are missing from TCRdb's copy, which holds only in-frame ones; the method was immunoSEQ multiplex PCR. The table lists some 66,000 clones, less than 90% of them singletons. Sequences were derived from PBMCs, sampled from a glioma patient whose treatment included an IDH1 peptide vaccine. The TCR originated in a man between 25 and 39 years old with glioma. The chain couples TRBV4-1 to TRBJ2-2, with D unresolved. CDR3 nucleotide sequence: TGCGCCAGCAGGCCCCCGGGTGGGACCGGGGAGCTGTTTTTT. Protein: CASRPPGGTGELFF.